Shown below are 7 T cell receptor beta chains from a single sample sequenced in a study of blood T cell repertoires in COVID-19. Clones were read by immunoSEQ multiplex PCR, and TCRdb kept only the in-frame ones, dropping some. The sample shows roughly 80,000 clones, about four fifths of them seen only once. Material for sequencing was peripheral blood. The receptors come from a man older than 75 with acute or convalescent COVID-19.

DNA of the CDR3: TGTGCCAGCAGTCGGAGCGGGACCTCCTACAATGAGCAGTTCTTC. Protein product: CASSRSGTSYNEQFF. The chain employs TRBV5-5 and TRBJ2-1, with TRBD2 matching over 7 bases. Germline assignment: CDR1 SGHKS and CDR2 YYEKEE (reference sequence). This CDR3 has 15 amino acids. V shed 5 bases, J shed 0 bases, and the junction held 5 bases outside the gene matches.

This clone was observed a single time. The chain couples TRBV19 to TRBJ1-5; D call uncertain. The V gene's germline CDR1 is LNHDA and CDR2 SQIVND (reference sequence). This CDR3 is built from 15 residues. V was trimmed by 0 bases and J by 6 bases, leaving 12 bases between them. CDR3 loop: CASSIETATGQPQHF. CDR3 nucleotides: TGTGCCAGTAGTATAGAAACGGCCACGGGTCAGCCCCAGCATTTT.

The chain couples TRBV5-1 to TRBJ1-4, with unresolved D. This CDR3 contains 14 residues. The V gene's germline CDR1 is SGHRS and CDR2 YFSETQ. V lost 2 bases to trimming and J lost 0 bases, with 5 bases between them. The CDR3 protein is CASSFTATNEKLFF. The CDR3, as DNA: TGCGCCAGCAGCTTCACTGCAACTAATGAAAAACTGTTTTTT.

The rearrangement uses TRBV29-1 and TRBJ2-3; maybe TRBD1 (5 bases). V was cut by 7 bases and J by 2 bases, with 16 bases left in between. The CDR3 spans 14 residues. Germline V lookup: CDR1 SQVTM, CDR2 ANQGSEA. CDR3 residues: CSADSSATTDTQYF. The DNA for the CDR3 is TGCAGCGCCGACAGCTCTGCGACCACAGATACGCAGTATTTT.

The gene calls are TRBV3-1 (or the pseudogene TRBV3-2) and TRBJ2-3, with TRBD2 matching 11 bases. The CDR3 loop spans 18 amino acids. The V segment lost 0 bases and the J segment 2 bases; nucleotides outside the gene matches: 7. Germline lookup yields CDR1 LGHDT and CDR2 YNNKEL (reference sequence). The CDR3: CASSQDLLAGGPTDTQYF. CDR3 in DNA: TGTGCCAGCAGCCAAGATCTCTTAGCGGGAGGGCCCACAGATACGCAGTATTTT.

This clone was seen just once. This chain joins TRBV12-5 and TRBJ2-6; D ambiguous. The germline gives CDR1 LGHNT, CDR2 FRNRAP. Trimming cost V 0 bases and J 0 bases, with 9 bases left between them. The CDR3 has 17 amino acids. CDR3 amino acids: CASGLVLSSSGANVLTF. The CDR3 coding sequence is TGTGCTAGTGGTTTGGTACTATCGAGCTCTGGGGCCAACGTCCTGACTTTC.

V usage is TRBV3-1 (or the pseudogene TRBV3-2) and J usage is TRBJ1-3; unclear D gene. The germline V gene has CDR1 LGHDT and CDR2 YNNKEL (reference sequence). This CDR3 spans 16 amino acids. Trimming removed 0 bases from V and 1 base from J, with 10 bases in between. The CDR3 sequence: CASSQDTDFSGNTIYF. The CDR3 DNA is TGTGCCAGCAGCCAAGATACAGATTTTTCTGGAAACACCATATATTTT.